The sample holds a few counts of the clone carrying this T cell receptor (beta chain). Its antigen is undetermined. These data come from a study of cytotoxic CD8 clonotypes in ibrutinib-treated CLL. General study findings and limits: Higher clonality was seen at ibrutinib response and a return toward baseline at progression.

Investigators sought sequencing depths of between 1 in 200,000 and 1 in 1 million T cells. TCRdb's copy holds only in-frame clones and misses some; the assay was immunoSEQ multiplex PCR. The sample records about 140,000 clones, approximately 80% being singletons. Trimming took 0 bases from V and 0 from J, leaving 7 bases between them. CDR3 length: 15 residues. CDR1 and CDR2 (germline): LGHNA, YSLEER. V gene TRBV4-3 combines with J gene TRBJ2-3; a possible D gene is TRBD1 (6 bases). This receptor was taken from a human donor with chronic lymphocytic leukemia. The sequences come from PBMCs, collected after 12 months of ibrutinib treatment. CDR3 sequence (DNA): TGCGCCAGCAGCCAAGAGAGGGGGAGCACAGATACGCAGTATTTT. Translating gives CASSQERGSTDTQYF.